This TCR beta chain was sequenced during a study of OX40 agonist ivuxolimab in advanced cancers. Study-level information: The treatment was a fully human IgG2 OX40 agonist, ivuxolimab. Averaging approximately 60 years in age, with a range of 23 to 79, the cohort was 65% to 90% male.

Libraries were prepared by immunoSEQ multiplex PCR; TCRdb keeps only in-frame clonotypes and omits some of them. The sample includes 60,000 to 70,000 clones, 85% to 90% of them seen just once. Notes on the study in general: Expanded clones were, on average, more numerous in CD8+ T cells than in CD4+.

As to this clone: What it recognizes is unknown.

This CDR3 spans 14 amino acids. Germline V gene sequence: CDR1 MNHNS, CDR2 SASEGT. V was cut by 1 base and J by 4 bases, with 10 bases left in between. This sample comprised CD4+ or CD8+ T cells sorted from blood, obtained in a trial of the OX40 agonist ivuxolimab. The rearrangement joins TRBV6-1 to TRBJ1-2; possible D gene TRBD1, 5 bases. This receptor was obtained from an adult with an advanced solid tumor such as melanoma, head and neck, liver or kidney cancer. CDR3 loop: CASSEGGKLYGYTF. As DNA, the CDR3 is TGTGCCAGCAGTGAAGGGGGCAAACTCTATGGCTACACCTTC.